This T cell receptor (beta chain) derives from a study of Ad26.COV2.S vaccination and SARS-CoV-2 variants (dated by TCRdb to the early 2020s). Regarding the complete study: Sequencing of the TCRbeta repertoire served to evaluate the specificity and breadth of SARS-CoV-2-reactive T cell receptors following Ad26.COV2.S vaccination. A total of around 32 samples were included in the TCR-sequenced set, comprising around 19 Ad26.COV2.S vaccine recipients, 5 placebo recipients and 8 SARS-CoV-2 convalescent individuals. Broader findings and caveats from the paper: Higher spike-specific TCR breadth was observed in Ad26.COV2.S recipients than in placebo recipients (P = 0.0014). Comparable non-spike TCR breadth was observed between vaccine and placebo recipients, consistent with only spike being contained in the vaccine. Substantial breadth of spike-specific CD8+ and CD4+ T cell responses was reported after vaccination. The authors noted that the TCR breadth and depth analyses may have underestimated total T cell responses.

CDR1 LNHDA and CDR2 SQIVND are derived from the germline V gene (reference sequence). The CDR3 spans 16 residues, from the cysteine through the phenylalanine. Solely the CDR3 DNA is kept, with 48 bases framed from the first base. Relative to germline, V is missing 5 bases and J is missing 0 bases, with 7 bases of the junction outside any gene match. Sample time point, as interpreted from the label and publication: individuals recovered from natural SARS-CoV-2 infection. The immunoSEQ Assay was the method used to sequence TCRbeta CDR3 regions. After extraction, genomic DNA underwent amplification by bias-controlled multiplex PCR, followed by high-throughput sequencing. As for the authors' bioinformatics: To quantify the absolute abundance of every unique TCRbeta CDR3 region, sequences were collapsed and filtered. T cell fraction was estimated by normalization of TCRbeta template counts to usable DNA, with usable DNA being measured through amplification of reference genes present in all nucleated cells. Repertoire TCRs were annotated as SARS-CoV-2-specific when V gene, CDR3 amino acid sequence and J gene were exactly matched to a known reactive TCR set. The reference SARS-CoV-2 TCR set came from MIRA and was filtered for enrichment in COVID-19-positive ImmuneCODE repertoires, removing public or cross-reactive TCRs. Drawing on the MIRA antigens, annotated TCRs were analysed further at the level of specific ORF or position within ORF. Breadth was defined as annotated unique rearrangements over total unique productive rearrangements; depth was the summed frequency of those rearrangements. Two-sided Wilcoxon rank-sum tests were used to compare TCR breadth between groups. The immuneACCESS repertoire file appears here via TCRdb, limited to in-frame rearrangements. These files lack a portion of the clones; in checked studies, under half of the deficit traces to unresolved V genes, and the cause of the others is not known. V and J calls and clone size are given by that table; D and trimming were obtained from the DNA. Here the sample has roughly 140,000 clones; 86% occur a single time. 5% of the sample is held by the ten biggest clonotypes.

This clone showed up just a few times. It lacks a known antigen. Per-base qualities were not stored, and no clone one base away is much larger. Sequencing used peripheral blood, obtained after recovery from COVID-19. The sequence came from a human donor who had recovered from COVID-19. The V and J segments used are TRBV19 and TRBJ2-1; the junction holds 7 bases that match TRBD1. The CDR3 has the sequence CASSQRGQLSYNEQFF. The nucleotide sequence is TGTGCCAGTAGTCAACGGGGACAGCTCTCCTACAATGAGCAGTTCTTC. Reference TRBV19 and TRBJ2-1 genes cover what lies past the CDR3, so the full variable domain is DGGITQSPKYLFRKEGQNVTLSCEQNLNHDAMYWYRQDPGQGLRLIYYSQIVNDFQKGDIAEGYSVSREKKESFPLTVTSAQKNPTAFYLCASSQRGQLSYNEQFFGPGTRLTVL.